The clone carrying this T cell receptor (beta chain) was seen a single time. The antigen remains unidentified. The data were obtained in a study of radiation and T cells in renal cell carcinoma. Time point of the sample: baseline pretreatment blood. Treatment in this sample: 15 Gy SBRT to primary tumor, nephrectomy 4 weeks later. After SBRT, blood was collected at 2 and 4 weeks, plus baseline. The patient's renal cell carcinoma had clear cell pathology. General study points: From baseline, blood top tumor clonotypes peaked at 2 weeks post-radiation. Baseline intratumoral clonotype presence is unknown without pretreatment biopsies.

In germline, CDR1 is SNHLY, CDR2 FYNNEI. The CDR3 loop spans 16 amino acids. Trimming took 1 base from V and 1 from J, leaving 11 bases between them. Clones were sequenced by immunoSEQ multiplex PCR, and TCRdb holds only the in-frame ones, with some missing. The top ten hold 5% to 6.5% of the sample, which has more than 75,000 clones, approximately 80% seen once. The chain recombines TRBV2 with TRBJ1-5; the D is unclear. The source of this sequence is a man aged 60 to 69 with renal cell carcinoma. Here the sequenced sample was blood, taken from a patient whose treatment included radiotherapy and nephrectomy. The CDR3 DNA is TGTGCCAGCAGTGAAGATCGAGACTCGAGCAATCAGCCCCAGCATTTT. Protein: CASSEDRDSSNQPQHF.